The clone carrying this TCR beta chain appeared a single time. Its antigen is undetermined. The table came from immunoSEQ multiplex PCR; TCRdb's copy has only in-frame clones and leaves some out. The repertoire holds tens of thousands of clones, with 85% to 95% as singletons. The sorted regulatory T cells were CD4+, CD25-high and CD127-low, with genomic DNA sequenced. The data were obtained in a study of regulatory and conventional T cells in RAG deficiency. Findings of the study overall: Shannon entropy was markedly lower and Simpson indices higher in RAG-deficient patients than control T-cell subsets.

The CDR3 totals 15 residues. Germline assignment: CDR1 SGHAT and CDR2 FQNNGV. Trimming removed 3 bases from V and 0 bases from J, with 6 bases in between. These same records also appear under a second study, on regulatory T cells. That report notes: The PCR used 52 TRBV and 13 TRBJ primers.

The TCR was taken from a human donor in good health. Sequenced material: Tregs sorted from blood. The chain links TRBV11-2 to TRBJ2-6; D not resolved. The CDR3 nucleotides read TGTGCCAGCAGCTTTTATCCCTCTGGGGCCAACGTCCTGACTTTC. Residues: CASSFYPSGANVLTF.